The present TCR beta chain was sequenced within a study of T-cell reconstitution after alpha-beta-depleted transplantation in children. Researchers prepared the TCRbeta library using unique molecular identifiers, the study reports. One entry per CDR3 protein, called by TCRdb with MiXCR from the PCR reads. Here the sample spans about 610,000 distinct CDR3 sequences, about 10% being singletons. In this sample, this clonotype turned up a few times. The sequence derives from a human donor who donated a stem cell graft to a child with acute myeloid leukemia. The sequencing used PBMCs from the stem cell graft donor, collected from the stem cell graft.

Here the CDR3 DNA reads TGTGCCAGCGGGGGCATAGCATCAGATACGCAGTATTTT. Translating it yields CASGGIASDTQYF. The rearrangement joins TRBV12-3 or TRBV12-4 to TRBJ2-3; maybe TRBD1 (6 bases). There are 13 residues in the CDR3. Trimming took 8 bases from V and 4 from J, leaving 13 bases between them.